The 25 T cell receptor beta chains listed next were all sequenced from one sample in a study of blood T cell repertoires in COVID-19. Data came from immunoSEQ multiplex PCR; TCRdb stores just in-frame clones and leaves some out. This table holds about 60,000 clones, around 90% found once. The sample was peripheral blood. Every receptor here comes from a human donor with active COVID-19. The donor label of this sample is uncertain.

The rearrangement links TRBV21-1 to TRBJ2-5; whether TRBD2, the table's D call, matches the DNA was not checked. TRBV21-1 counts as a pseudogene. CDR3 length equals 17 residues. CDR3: CASTIPGTSGSKETQYF. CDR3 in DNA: TGTGCCAGCACCATCCCAGGAACTAGCGGGAGTAAGGAGACCCAGTACTTC.

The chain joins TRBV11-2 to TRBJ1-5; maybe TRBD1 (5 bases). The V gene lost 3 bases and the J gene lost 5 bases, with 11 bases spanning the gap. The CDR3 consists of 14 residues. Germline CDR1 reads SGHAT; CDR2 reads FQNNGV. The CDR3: CASSFPGPYQPQHF. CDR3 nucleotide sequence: TGTGCCAGCAGCTTCCCAGGGCCCTATCAGCCCCAGCATTTT.

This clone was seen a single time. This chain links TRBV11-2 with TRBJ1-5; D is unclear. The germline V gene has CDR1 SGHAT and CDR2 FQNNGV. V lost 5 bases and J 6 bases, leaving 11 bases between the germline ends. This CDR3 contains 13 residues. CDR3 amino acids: CASSPSIFQPQHF. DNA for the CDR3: TGTGCCAGCAGCCCGAGTATCTTTCAGCCCCAGCATTTT.

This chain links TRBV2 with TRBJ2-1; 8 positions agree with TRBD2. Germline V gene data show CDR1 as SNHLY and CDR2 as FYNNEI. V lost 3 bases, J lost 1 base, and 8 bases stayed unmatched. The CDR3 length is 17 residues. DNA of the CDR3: TGTGCCAGCAGTGATGAACGGGAGGGCCTTTCCTACAATGAGCAGTTCTTC. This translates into CASSDEREGLSYNEQFF.

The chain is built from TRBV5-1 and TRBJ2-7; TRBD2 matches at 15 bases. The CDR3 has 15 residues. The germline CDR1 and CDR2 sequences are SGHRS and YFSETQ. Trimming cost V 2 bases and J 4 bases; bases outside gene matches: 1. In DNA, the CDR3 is TGCGCCAGCAGCTTCGGGACTAGCGGGAGGTACGAGCAGTACTTC. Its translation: CASSFGTSGRYEQYF.

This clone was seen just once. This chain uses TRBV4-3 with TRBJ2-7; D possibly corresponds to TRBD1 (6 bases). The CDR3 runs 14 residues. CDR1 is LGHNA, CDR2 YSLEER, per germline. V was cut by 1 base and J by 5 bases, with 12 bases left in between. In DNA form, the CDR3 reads TGCGCCAGCAGCCAAGTAACAGGGTCCCACGAGCAGTACTTC. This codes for CASSQVTGSHEQYF.

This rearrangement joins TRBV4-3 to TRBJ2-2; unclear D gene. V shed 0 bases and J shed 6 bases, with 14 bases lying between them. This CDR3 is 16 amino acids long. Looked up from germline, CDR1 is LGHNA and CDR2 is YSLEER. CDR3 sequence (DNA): TGCGCCAGCAGCCAAGATTTCCGTAGTGGTCCCGGGGAGCTGTTTTTT. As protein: CASSQDFRSGPGELFF.

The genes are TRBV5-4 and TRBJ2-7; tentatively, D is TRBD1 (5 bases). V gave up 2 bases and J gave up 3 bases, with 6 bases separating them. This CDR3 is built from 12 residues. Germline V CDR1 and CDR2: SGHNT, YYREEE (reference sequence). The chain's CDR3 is CASSFDSYEQYF. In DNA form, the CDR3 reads TGTGCCAGCAGCTTTGACAGCTACGAGCAGTACTTC.

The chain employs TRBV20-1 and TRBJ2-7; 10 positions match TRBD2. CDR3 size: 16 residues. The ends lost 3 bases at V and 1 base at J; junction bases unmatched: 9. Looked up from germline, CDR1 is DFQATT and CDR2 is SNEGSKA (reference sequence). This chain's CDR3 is CSASLAGVGSSYEQYF. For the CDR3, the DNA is TGCAGTGCTAGTCTAGCGGGGGTCGGTTCTTCCTACGAGCAGTACTTC.

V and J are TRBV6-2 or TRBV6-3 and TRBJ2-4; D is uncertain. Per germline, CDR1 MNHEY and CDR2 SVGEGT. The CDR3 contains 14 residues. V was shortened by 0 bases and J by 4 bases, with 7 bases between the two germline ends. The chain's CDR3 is CASSYSSVKNIQYF. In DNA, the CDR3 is TGTGCCAGCAGTTACTCCTCGGTTAAAAACATTCAGTACTTC.

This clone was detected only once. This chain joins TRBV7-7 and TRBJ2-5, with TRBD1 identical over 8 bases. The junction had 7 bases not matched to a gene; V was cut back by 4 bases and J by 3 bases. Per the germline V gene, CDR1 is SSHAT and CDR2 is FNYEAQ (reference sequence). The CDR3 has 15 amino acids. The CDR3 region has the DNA TGTGCCAGCAGCTCCGGACAGGGTTGGGAAGAGACCCAGTACTTC. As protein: CASSSGQGWEETQYF. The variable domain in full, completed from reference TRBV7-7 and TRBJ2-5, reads GAGVSQSPRYKVTKRGQDVTLRCDPISSHATLYWYQQALGQGPEFLTYFNYEAQPDKSGLPSDRFSAERPEGSISTLTIQRTEQRDSAMYRCASSSGQGWEETQYFGPGTRLLVL.

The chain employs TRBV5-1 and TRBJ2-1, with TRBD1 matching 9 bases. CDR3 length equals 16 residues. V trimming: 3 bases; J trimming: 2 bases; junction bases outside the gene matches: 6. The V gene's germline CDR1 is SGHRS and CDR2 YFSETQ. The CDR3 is CASSSSGTGPYNEQFF. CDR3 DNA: TGCGCCAGCAGCTCCTCCGGGACAGGGCCCTACAATGAGCAGTTCTTC.

CDR3 residues: CATSSRPQGVGYGYTF. DNA for the CDR3: TGTGCCACCAGCAGTCGTCCGCAGGGGGTGGGCTATGGCTACACCTTC. This rearrangement joins TRBV15 to TRBJ1-2, with TRBD1 identical over 7 bases. CDR3 length: 16 residues. In germline, CDR1 is LNHNV, CDR2 YYDKDF (reference sequence). V lost 3 bases and J lost 4; bases outside the gene matches: 11.

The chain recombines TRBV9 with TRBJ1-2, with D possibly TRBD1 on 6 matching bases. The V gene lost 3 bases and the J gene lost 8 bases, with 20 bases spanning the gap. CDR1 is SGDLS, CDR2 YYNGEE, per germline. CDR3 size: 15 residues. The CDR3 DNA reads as TGTGCCAGCAGCGGACCGGGCGTCGAGGGGGACGGCTACACCTTC. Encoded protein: CASSGPGVEGDGYTF. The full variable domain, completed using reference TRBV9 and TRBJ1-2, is DSGVTQTPKHLITATGQRVTLRCSPRSGDLSVYWYQQSLDQGLQFLIQYYNGEERAKGNILERFSAQQFPDLHSELNLSSLELGDSALYFCASSGPGVEGDGYTFGSGTRLTVV.

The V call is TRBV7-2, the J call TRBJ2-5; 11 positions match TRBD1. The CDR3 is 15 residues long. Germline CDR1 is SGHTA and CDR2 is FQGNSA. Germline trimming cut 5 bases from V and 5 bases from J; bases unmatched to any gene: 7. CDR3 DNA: TGTGCCAGCAGCAACGGACAGGGGGCTCGGGAGACCCAGTACTTC. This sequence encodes CASSNGQGARETQYF. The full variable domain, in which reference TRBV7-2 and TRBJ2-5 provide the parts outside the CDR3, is GAGVSQSPSNKVTEKGKDVELRCDPISGHTALYWYRQSLGQGLEFLIYFQGNSAPDKSGLPSDRFSAERTGGSVSTLTIQRTQQEDSAVYLCASSNGQGARETQYFGPGTRLLVL.

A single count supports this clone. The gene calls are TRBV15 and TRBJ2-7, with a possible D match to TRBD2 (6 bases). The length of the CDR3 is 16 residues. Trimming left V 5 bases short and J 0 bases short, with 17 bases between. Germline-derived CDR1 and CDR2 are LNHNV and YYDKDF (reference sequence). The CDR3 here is CATSGHYSGSSYEQYF. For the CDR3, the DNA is TGTGCCACCAGCGGACACTACAGCGGGTCCTCCTACGAGCAGTACTTC.

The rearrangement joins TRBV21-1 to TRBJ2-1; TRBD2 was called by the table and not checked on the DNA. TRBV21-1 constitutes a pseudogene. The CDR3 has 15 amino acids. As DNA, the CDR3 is TGTGCCAGCAGCAAAGGGGGTAGCGGGAGCGCCGAGCAGTTCTTC. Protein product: CASSKGGSGSAEQFF.

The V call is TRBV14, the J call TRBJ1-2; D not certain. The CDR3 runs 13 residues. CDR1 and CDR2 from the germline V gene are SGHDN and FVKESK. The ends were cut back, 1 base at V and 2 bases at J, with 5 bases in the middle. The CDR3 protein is CASSQGQNYGYTF. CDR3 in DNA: TGTGCCAGCAGCCAAGGTCAGAACTATGGCTACACCTTC. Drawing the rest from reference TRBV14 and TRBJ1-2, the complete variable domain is EAGVTQFPSHSVIEKGQTVTLRCDPISGHDNLYWYRRVMGKEIKFLLHFVKESKQDESGMPNNRFLAERTGGTYSTLKVQPAELEDSGVYFCASSQGQNYGYTFGSGTRLTVV.

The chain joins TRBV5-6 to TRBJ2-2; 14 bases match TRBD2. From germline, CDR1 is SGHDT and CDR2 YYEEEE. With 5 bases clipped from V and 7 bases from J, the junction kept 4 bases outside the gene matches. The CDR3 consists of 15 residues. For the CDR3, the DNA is TGTGCCAGCAGGATGACTAGCGGGAGGGTCGGGGAGCTGTTTTTT. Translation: CASRMTSGRVGELFF.

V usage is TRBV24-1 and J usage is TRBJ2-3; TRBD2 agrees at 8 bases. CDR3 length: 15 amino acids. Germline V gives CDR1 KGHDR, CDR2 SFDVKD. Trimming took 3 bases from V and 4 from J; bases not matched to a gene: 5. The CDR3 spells CATSDRTSRADTQYF. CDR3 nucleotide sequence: TGTGCCACCAGTGATCGGACTAGCAGGGCAGATACGCAGTATTTT.

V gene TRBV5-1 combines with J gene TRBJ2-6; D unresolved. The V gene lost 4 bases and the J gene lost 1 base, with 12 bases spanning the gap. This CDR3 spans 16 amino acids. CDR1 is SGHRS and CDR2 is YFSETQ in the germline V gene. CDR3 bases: TGCGCCAGCAGCCCGAACAGCCGGTCTGGGGCCAACGTCCTGACTTTC. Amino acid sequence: CASSPNSRSGANVLTF.

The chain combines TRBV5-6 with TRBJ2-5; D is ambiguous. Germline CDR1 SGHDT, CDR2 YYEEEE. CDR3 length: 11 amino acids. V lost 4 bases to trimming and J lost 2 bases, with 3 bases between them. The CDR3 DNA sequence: TGTGCCAGCAGCCTACAAGAGACCCAGTACTTC. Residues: CASSLQETQYF.

The CDR3 DNA sequence: TGTGCCAGCAGACCCCAGGCCGGGATCTCCTACGAGCAGTACTTC. Translating gives CASRPQAGISYEQYF. J is TRBJ2-7 and V is TRBV6-5; tentatively, D is TRBD2 (5 bases). CDR1 is MNHEY, CDR2 SVGAGI, per germline. V lost 6 bases to trimming and J lost 0 bases, with 15 bases between them. The CDR3 extends over 15 amino acids.

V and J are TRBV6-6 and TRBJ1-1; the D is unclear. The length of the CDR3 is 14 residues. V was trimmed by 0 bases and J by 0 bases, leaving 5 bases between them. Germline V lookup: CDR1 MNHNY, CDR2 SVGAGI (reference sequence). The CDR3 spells CASSYSAMNTEAFF. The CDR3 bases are TGTGCCAGCAGTTACTCAGCTATGAACACTGAAGCTTTCTTT.

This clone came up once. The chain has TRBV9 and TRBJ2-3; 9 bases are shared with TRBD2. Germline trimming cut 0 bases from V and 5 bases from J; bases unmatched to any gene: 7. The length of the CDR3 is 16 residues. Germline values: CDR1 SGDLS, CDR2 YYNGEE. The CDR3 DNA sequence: TGTGCCAGCAGCGTAGCTCGGCGGGGGGGCAGAGATACGCAGTATTTT. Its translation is CASSVARRGGRDTQYF. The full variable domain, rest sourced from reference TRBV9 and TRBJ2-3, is DSGVTQTPKHLITATGQRVTLRCSPRSGDLSVYWYQQSLDQGLQFLIQYYNGEERAKGNILERFSAQQFPDLHSELNLSSLELGDSALYFCASSVARRGGRDTQYFGPGTRLTVL.